A single sample gave rise to the 26 T cell receptor beta chains below, sequenced in a study of shared clonotypes between healthy human individuals. The table came from immunoSEQ multiplex PCR; TCRdb's copy has only in-frame clones and leaves some out. The sample has approximately 2.4 million clones; around 95% are singletons. The sample consisted of naive CD4+ T cells sorted from blood. This sample's subset: CD45RA+ positively selected. The source is a man between 18 and 35 years old in good health.

This clone showed up just once. The V and J genes are TRBV27 and TRBJ2-2; TRBD1 agrees at 11 bases. The CDR3 runs 16 residues. Germline V CDR1 and CDR2: MNHEY, SMNVEV (reference sequence). Trimming at V came to 6 bases and at J to 6 bases, leaving 9 bases not matched to a gene. This CDR3 reads CASRPAGTGGAGELFF. The CDR3 DNA reads TGTGCCAGCAGACCGGCCGGGACAGGGGGAGCCGGGGAGCTGTTTTTT.

A single count supports this clone. The V call is TRBV19, the J call TRBJ1-5; no reliable D call. V lost 4 bases and J lost 4, with 17 bases in between. CDR1 and CDR2 (germline): LNHDA, SQIVND (reference sequence). The CDR3 contains 16 residues. The CDR3 region is CASSTLIGQANQPQHF. The CDR3 DNA follows: TGTGCCAGTAGTACCCTAATCGGGCAGGCTAATCAGCCCCAGCATTTT.

As concerns this clone: Other nucleotide sequences from this sample produce the same CDR3. J is TRBJ2-7 and V is TRBV2; 8 nucleotides align to TRBD1. From germline, CDR1 is SNHLY and CDR2 FYNNEI. CDR3 length: 12 residues. J gave up 6 bases and V 6 bases, and 4 bases lay outside the gene matches. The CDR3 DNA is TGTGCCAGCAGCGGACAGGGAAGCGAGCAGTACTTC. This gives the protein CASSGQGSEQYF.

The chain links TRBV9 to TRBJ2-3; TRBD2 matches at 8 bases. The CDR3 totals 17 residues. CDR1 is SGDLS and CDR2 is YYNGEE in the germline V gene. Trimming removed 0 bases from V and 0 bases from J; junction bases left unmatched: 6. The CDR3: CASSVVDSGISTDTQYF. The CDR3, as DNA: TGTGCCAGCAGCGTAGTGGATAGCGGGATCAGCACAGATACGCAGTATTTT.

The chain carries TRBV5-1 and TRBJ1-1; D perhaps matches TRBD1 (5 bases). V shed 0 bases and J shed 7 bases, with 10 bases lying between them. Germline V gene data show CDR1 as SGHRS and CDR2 as YFSETQ. The length of the CDR3 is 13 residues. DNA of the CDR3: TGCGCCAGCAGCTTGGAGGGGACGGGTGAAGCTTTCTTT. Amino acids: CASSLEGTGEAFF.

V gene TRBV6-1 combines with J gene TRBJ2-2; possibly TRBD1 for D (5 bases). This CDR3 is built from 14 residues. CDR1 and CDR2 from the germline V gene are MNHNS and SASEGT. Trimming left V 5 bases short and J 7 bases short, with 14 bases between. For the CDR3, the DNA is TGTGCCAGCAGTTCATCAGGGATCGGCGGGGAGCTGTTTTTT. Translating it yields CASSSSGIGGELFF.

J is TRBJ1-1 and V is TRBV28; D is possibly TRBD1 (6 bases). The CDR3 loop spans 15 amino acids. Deletions cut 3 bases from V and 5 bases from J, with 16 bases between. Germline V lookup: CDR1 MDHEN, CDR2 SYDVKM. Here the CDR3 reads CASSFGGGGWTEAFF. The CDR3 nucleotides read TGTGCCAGCAGTTTTGGGGGGGGCGGGTGGACTGAAGCTTTCTTT. The complete variable domain, with remaining parts taken from reference TRBV28 and TRBJ1-1, reads DVKVTQSSRYLVKRTGEKVFLECVQDMDHENMFWYRQDPGLGLRLIYFSYDVKMKEKGDIPEGYSVSREKKERFSLILESASTNQTSMYLCASSFGGGGWTEAFFGQGTRLTVV.

A single count supports this clone. V and J are TRBV9 and TRBJ2-5, with D possibly being TRBD1 (6 bases). V was clipped by 0 bases and J by 5 bases, with 14 bases between them. Germline CDR1 SGDLS, CDR2 YYNGEE. CDR3 length: 15 amino acids. CDR3 loop: CASSVARGVYETQYF. The DNA of the CDR3 is TGTGCCAGCAGCGTAGCCAGGGGAGTCTACGAGACCCAGTACTTC. The complete variable domain, with remaining parts taken from reference TRBV9 and TRBJ2-5, reads DSGVTQTPKHLITATGQRVTLRCSPRSGDLSVYWYQQSLDQGLQFLIQYYNGEERAKGNILERFSAQQFPDLHSELNLSSLELGDSALYFCASSVARGVYETQYFGPGTRLLVL.

This chain connects TRBV6-5 to TRBJ2-5; the D call may be TRBD1 or TRBD2 (5 bases each). V was trimmed by 0 bases and J by 5 bases, leaving 10 bases between them. Germline lookup yields CDR1 MNHEY and CDR2 SVGAGI. The CDR3 consists of 14 residues. The CDR3 reads CASSYSPEGETQYF. The CDR3 nucleotides are TGTGCCAGCAGTTACTCGCCCGAGGGGGAGACCCAGTACTTC.

The chain couples TRBV6-7 to TRBJ2-3, with 8 bases matching TRBD2. TRBV6-7 is an ORF, and what it does is uncertain. Germline trimming cut 2 bases from V and 2 bases from J; bases unmatched to any gene: 12. The CDR3 is 18 amino acids. The CDR3, as DNA: TGTGCCAGCAGTTACGGGCCCCTACGGGGGGGCCCCACAGATACGCAGTATTTT. Its translation is CASSYGPLRGGPTDTQYF.

V gene TRBV6-1 combines with J gene TRBJ1-2; D unresolved. The length of the CDR3 is 14 residues. V lost 0 bases, J lost 3 bases, and 8 bases lay in between. CDR1 MNHNS and CDR2 SASEGT come from the germline V gene. The CDR3 sequence: CASSEAKADYGYTF. CDR3 DNA sequence: TGTGCCAGCAGTGAAGCGAAGGCGGACTATGGCTACACCTTC.

Comment on this clone: Other DNA sequences from this sample encode an identical CDR3 as well. The J gene is TRBJ2-3, the V gene TRBV7-9; D is undetermined. Germline values: CDR1 SEHNR, CDR2 FQNEAQ (reference sequence). Trimming pared 1 base from V and 5 bases from J, leaving 4 bases between. CDR3 length: 12 residues. Written as DNA, the CDR3 is TGTGCCAGCAGCTTAGGACTAGATACGCAGTATTTT. Its translation: CASSLGLDTQYF.

The genes are TRBV27 and TRBJ1-3; 7 bases are shared with TRBD1. The CDR3 covers 18 residues. Germline values: CDR1 MNHEY, CDR2 SMNVEV (reference sequence). The junction had 14 bases not matched to a gene; V was cut back by 6 bases and J by 0 bases. For the CDR3, the DNA is TGTGCCAGCAGGCGTACACCGGGGACAGACAGCTCTGGAAACACCATATATTTT. The encoded protein is CASRRTPGTDSSGNTIYF.

J is TRBJ1-5 and V is TRBV2; D unclear. The CDR3 sequence is 13 residues long. CDR1 SNHLY and CDR2 FYNNEI come from the germline V gene. V lost 8 bases and J 3 bases, leaving 11 bases between the germline ends. CDR3 sequence: CASLKASNQPQHF. CDR3 coding DNA: TGTGCCAGCTTAAAGGCCTCCAATCAGCCCCAGCATTTT. Looking up the rest from reference TRBV2 and TRBJ1-5 gives the full variable domain: EPEVTQTPSHQVTQMGQEVILRCVPISNHLYFYWYRQILGQKVEFLVSFYNNEISEKSEIFDDQFSVERPDGSNFTLKIRSTKLEDSAMYFCASLKASNQPQHFGDGTRLSIL.

CDR3 sequence (DNA): TGTGCCAGCAGTTTGGGGGGGCCCGGAAACACCATATATTTT. Amino acid sequence: CASSLGGPGNTIYF. V and J are TRBV28 and TRBJ1-3, with D possibly being TRBD1 (6 bases). The V gene lost 3 bases and the J gene lost 4 bases, with 10 bases spanning the gap. The V gene's germline CDR1 is MDHEN and CDR2 SYDVKM. The CDR3 covers 14 residues.

This clone was observed a handful of times. V gene TRBV19 combines with J gene TRBJ1-5; D is ambiguous. Germline CDR1 LNHDA, CDR2 SQIVND (reference sequence). Deletions cut 3 bases from V and 1 base from J, with 10 bases between. The CDR3 covers 15 residues. CDR3 region: CASSIKGWSNQPQHF. CDR3 DNA: TGTGCCAGTAGTATTAAAGGGTGGAGCAATCAGCCCCAGCATTTT.

This clone was picked up one time. The J gene is TRBJ2-7, the V gene TRBV19, with TRBD2 identical over 13 bases. The CDR3 totals 16 residues. The V and J ends lost 3 bases and 0 bases, in that order; junction bases with no gene match: 2. The germline V gene encodes CDR1 LNHDA and CDR2 SQIVND (reference sequence). The CDR3, as DNA: TGTGCCAGTAGTATCGGGACTAGCGGGACCTCCTACGAGCAGTACTTC. Translation: CASSIGTSGTSYEQYF.

The rearrangement joins TRBV11-2 to TRBJ2-2; 10 nucleotides line up with TRBD2. Trimming removed 5 bases from V and 10 bases from J; junction bases left unmatched: 10. Germline CDR1 and CDR2: SGHAT and FQNNGV. The CDR3 loop spans 15 amino acids. The CDR3, as DNA: TGTGCCAGCAGCCTTAGCGGGGGGCCTAGAGTGGAGCTGTTTTTT. Translation: CASSLSGGPRVELFF. Complete variable domain (other parts from reference TRBV11-2 and TRBJ2-2): EAGVAQSPRYKIIEKRQSVAFWCNPISGHATLYWYQQILGQGPKLLIQFQNNGVVDDSQLPKDRFSAERLKGVDSTLKIQPAKLEDSAVYLCASSLSGGPRVELFFGEGSRLTVL.

This clone appeared a single time. The chain combines TRBV7-2 with TRBJ2-4, with 10 bases aligning to TRBD2. J lost 0 bases, V lost 4 bases, and 9 bases had no gene match. This CDR3 comprises 18 residues. Germline assignment: CDR1 SGHTA and CDR2 FQGNSA. CDR3 DNA sequence: TGTGCCAGCAGCTCCAAGACTAGCGGGTACCTAGCCAAAAACATTCAGTACTTC. It is translated as CASSSKTSGYLAKNIQYF.

CDR3 sequence reads: CASGRGDSNTEAFF. In nucleotides, the CDR3 is TGTGCCAGCGGAAGGGGGGACTCGAACACTGAAGCTTTCTTT. The chain combines TRBV6-5 with TRBJ1-1, with D perhaps matching TRBD1 (6 bases). The CDR3 runs 14 residues. Trimming shortened V by 8 bases and J by 1 base, and 14 bases separated the two germline ends. Germline V CDR1 and CDR2: MNHEY, SVGAGI.

The chain carries TRBV7-3 and TRBJ2-1, with 13 nucleotides matching TRBD2. The V and J ends lost 1 base and 7 bases, in that order; junction bases with no gene match: 10. The CDR3 length is 18 residues. CDR1 is SGHTA and CDR2 is FQGTGA in the germline V gene. The CDR3 region is CASSLIGTSGKSGNEQFF. The DNA of the CDR3 is TGTGCCAGCAGCTTAATAGGGACTAGCGGGAAGAGTGGGAATGAGCAGTTCTTC.

The rearrangement joins TRBV19 to TRBJ2-5; no firm D call. Trimming took off 2 bases at V and 1 base at J, with 11 bases between the two ends. From germline, CDR1 is LNHDA and CDR2 SQIVND (reference sequence). The CDR3 is 15 residues long. CDR3 sequence reads: CASSIIIQPQETQYF. CDR3 nucleotide sequence: TGTGCCAGTAGTATAATAATACAGCCCCAAGAGACCCAGTACTTC.

The DNA for the CDR3 is TGTGCCAGTAGTGGGACGGAAAAAGCTAACTATGGCTACACCTTC. Its protein is CASSGTEKANYGYTF. This chain links TRBV19 with TRBJ1-2; D may be TRBD1 (5 bases). The CDR3 sequence is 15 residues long. V shed 5 bases and J shed 0 bases, with 13 bases lying between them. Per germline, CDR1 LNHDA and CDR2 SQIVND (reference sequence). Full variable domain (missing parts from reference TRBV19 and TRBJ1-2): DGGITQSPKYLFRKEGQNVTLSCEQNLNHDAMYWYRQDPGQGLRLIYYSQIVNDFQKGDIAEGYSVSREKKESFPLTVTSAQKNPTAFYLCASSGTEKANYGYTFGSGTRLTVV.

A remark on this clone: Other DNA sequences in the same sample also yield this CDR3. For the CDR3, the DNA is TGCGCCAGCAGCCCCGGACTAGCGGGCCCCACAGATACGCAGTATTTT. It is translated as CASSPGLAGPTDTQYF. The V gene is TRBV5-1, the J gene TRBJ2-3, with 11 bases lining up with TRBD2. The junction had 6 bases not matched to a gene; V was cut back by 4 bases and J by 2 bases. CDR1 and CDR2 from the germline V gene are SGHRS and YFSETQ. This CDR3 has 16 amino acids.

CDR3 coding DNA: TGTGCCAGCGGCCAGGCCTCCTACAATGAGCAGTTCTTC. This gives the protein CASGQASYNEQFF. J is TRBJ2-1 and V is TRBV28; D gene unclear. The CDR3 loop spans 13 amino acids. The V and J ends lost 8 bases and 0 bases respectively, with 8 bases between them. Germline loops: CDR1 MDHEN, CDR2 SYDVKM. Variable domain in full (rest from reference TRBV28 and TRBJ2-1): DVKVTQSSRYLVKRTGEKVFLECVQDMDHENMFWYRQDPGLGLRLIYFSYDVKMKEKGDIPEGYSVSREKKERFSLILESASTNQTSMYLCASGQASYNEQFFGPGTRLTVL.

The chain recombines TRBV7-8 with TRBJ2-3; 10 bases are shared with TRBD2. The CDR3 runs to 16 residues. With V trimmed by 0 bases and J by 2 bases, 2 bases remained unmatched. Germline V gene lookup returns CDR1 SGHVS and CDR2 FQNEAQ. The CDR3 spells CASSLATSGFTDTQYF. The DNA of the CDR3 is TGTGCCAGCAGCTTAGCGACTAGCGGGTTCACAGATACGCAGTATTTT.